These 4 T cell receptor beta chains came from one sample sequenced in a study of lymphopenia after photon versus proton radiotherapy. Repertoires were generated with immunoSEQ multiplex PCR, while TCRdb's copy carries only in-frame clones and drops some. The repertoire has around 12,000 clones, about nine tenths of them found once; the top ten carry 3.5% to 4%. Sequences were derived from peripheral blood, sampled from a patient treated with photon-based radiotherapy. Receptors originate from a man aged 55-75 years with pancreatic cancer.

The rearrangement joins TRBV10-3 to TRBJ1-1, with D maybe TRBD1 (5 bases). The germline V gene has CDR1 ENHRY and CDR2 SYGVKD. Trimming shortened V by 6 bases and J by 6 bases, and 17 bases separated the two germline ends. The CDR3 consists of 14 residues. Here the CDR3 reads CAIRPGPPGPEAFF. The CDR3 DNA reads TGTGCCATCAGGCCGGGACCCCCGGGACCTGAAGCTTTCTTT.

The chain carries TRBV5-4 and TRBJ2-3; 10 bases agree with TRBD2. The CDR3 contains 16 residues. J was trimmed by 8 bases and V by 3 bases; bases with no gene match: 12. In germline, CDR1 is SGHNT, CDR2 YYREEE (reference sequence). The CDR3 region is CASSWSGGAGAATQYF. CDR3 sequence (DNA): TGTGCCAGCAGCTGGAGCGGGGGGGCAGGAGCCGCTACGCAGTATTTT. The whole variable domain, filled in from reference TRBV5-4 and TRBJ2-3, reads ETGVTQSPTHLIKTRGQQVTLRCSSQSGHNTVSWYQQALGQGPQFIFQYYREEENGRGNFPPRFSGLQFPNYSSELNVNALELDDSALYLCASSWSGGAGAATQYFGPGTRLTVL.

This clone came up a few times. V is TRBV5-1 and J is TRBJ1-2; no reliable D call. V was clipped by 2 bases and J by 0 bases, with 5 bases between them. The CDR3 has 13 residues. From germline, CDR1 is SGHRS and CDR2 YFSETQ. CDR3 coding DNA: TGCGCCAGCAGCTTAGGACCTAACTATGGCTACACCTTC. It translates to CASSLGPNYGYTF. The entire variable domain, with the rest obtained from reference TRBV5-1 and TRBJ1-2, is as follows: KAGVTQTPRYLIKTRGQQVTLSCSPISGHRSVSWYQQTPGQGLQFLFEYFSETQRNKGNFPGRFSGRQFSNSRSEMNVSTLELGDSALYLCASSLGPNYGYTFGSGTRLTVV.

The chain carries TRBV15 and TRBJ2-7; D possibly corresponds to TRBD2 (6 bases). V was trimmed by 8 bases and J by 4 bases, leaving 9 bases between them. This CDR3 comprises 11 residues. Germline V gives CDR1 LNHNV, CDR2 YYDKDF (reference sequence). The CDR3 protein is CATGRRYEQYF. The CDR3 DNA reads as TGTGCCACCGGGAGGCGGTACGAGCAGTACTTC. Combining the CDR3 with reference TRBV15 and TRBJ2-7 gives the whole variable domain DAMVIQNPRYQVTQFGKPVTLSCSQTLNHNVMYWYQQKSSQAPKLLFHYYDKDFNNEADTPDNFQSRRPNTSFCFLDIRSPGLGDTAMYLCATGRRYEQYFGPGTRLTVT.